The clone carrying this TCR beta chain came up many times. CDR1 and CDR2 from the germline V gene are SNHLY and FYNNEI. V was cut by 5 bases and J by 2 bases, with 16 bases left in between. This CDR3 is 15 amino acids long. This sample was taken from a study of CD8+CD57+ T cells in acquired aplastic anemia. Study-wide background: The DNA of sorted CD4+ and CD8+ cells averaged 3.2 ug. Healthy donor CD4+ samples were sequenced to a depth that averaged approximately 9.9 million reads.

Genomic DNA, serving as template, underwent TCR beta VDJ and CDR3 profiling. TCRdb fed the reads into MiXCR, producing one record per CDR3 protein. This table has about 220,000 distinct CDR3 sequences, approximately 35% appearing once. This sequence joins TRBV2 and TRBJ2-7; D unclear. Sequencing was done on a sample of sorted CD4+, CD8+, or CD8+CD57+ T cells (not recorded which) from PBMCs. The source is a human donor in good health, serving as a control. The CDR3 DNA follows: TGTGCCAGCAGTCAACGGTTTGGCACGACCTACGAGCAGTACTTC. Translated, it gives CASSQRFGTTYEQYF.